The clone carrying this TCR beta chain was seen ten or more times. Its target is not known. 5'RACE, which relied on constant-segment primers, yielded TCR alpha and TCR beta cDNA libraries carrying sample barcodes and UMIs. TCRdb re-derived calls from the 5' RACE reads in MiXCR, one entry per CDR3 protein. The sample has 70,000 to 100,000 distinct CDR3 sequences, around 13% seen once; the top ten hold roughly a quarter. This entry comes from a study of T-cell memory formation after mild COVID-19. Broader study findings: Later expanders leaned CD4+, whereas day 15 to 85 contracting clones were balanced CD4/CD8. The finding that pre-infection memory included some responding clones suggested that cross-reactive memory joined.

This CDR3 spans 15 amino acids. CDR1 and CDR2 from the germline V gene are SGHTA and FQGTGA. V lost 3 bases and J lost 3, with 12 bases in between. The TCR was taken from an adult woman who had mild COVID-19 (a few samples of this study predate the infection). Cell type and time point are not known. Material for sequencing was PBMCs or a T cell subset sorted from them (not recorded which). V usage is TRBV7-3 and J usage is TRBJ2-1; a possible D gene is TRBD2 (6 bases). The CDR3 region is CASSLGLASYNEQFF. Written as DNA, the CDR3 is TGTGCCAGCAGCTTGGGGCTAGCGAGCTACAATGAGCAGTTCTTC.